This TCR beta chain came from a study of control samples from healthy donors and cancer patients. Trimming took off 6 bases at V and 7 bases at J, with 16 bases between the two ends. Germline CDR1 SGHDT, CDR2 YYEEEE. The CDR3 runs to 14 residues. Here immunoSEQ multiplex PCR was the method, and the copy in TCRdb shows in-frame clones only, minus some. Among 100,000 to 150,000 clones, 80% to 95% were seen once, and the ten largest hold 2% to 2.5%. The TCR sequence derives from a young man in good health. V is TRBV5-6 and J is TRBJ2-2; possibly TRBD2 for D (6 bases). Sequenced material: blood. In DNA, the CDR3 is TGTGCCAGCAAGTTCCGGGGGTTTGACGGGGAGCTGTTTTTT. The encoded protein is CASKFRGFDGELFF.